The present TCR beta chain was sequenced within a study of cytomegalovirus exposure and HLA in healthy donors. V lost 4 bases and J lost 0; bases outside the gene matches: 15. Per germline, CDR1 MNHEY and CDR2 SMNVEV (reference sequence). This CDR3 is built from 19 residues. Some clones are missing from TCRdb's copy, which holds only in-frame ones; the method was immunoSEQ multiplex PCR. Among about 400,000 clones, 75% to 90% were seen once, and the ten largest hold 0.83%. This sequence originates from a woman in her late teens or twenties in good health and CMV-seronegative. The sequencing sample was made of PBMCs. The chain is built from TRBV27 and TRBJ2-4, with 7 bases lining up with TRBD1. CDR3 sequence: CASSSIADRTALAKNIQYF. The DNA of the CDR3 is TGTGCCAGCAGTTCCATCGCGGACAGGACGGCCTTAGCCAAAAACATTCAGTACTTC.